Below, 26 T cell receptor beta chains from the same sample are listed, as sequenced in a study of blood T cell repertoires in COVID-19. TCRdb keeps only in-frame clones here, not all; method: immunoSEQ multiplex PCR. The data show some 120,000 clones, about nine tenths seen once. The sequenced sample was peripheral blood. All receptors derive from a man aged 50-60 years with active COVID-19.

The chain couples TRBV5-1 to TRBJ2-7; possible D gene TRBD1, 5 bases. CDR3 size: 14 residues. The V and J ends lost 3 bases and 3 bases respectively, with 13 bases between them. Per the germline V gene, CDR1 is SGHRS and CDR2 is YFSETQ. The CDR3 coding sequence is TGCGCCAGCAGCTCCCAGGGAAGAGGCTACGAGCAGTACGTC. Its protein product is CASSSQGRGYEQYV.

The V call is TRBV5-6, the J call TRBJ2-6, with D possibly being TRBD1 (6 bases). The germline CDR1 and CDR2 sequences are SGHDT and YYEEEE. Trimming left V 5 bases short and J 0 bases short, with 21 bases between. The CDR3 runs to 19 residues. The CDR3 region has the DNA TGTGCCAGCAGTTCCGGACAGTTCATTACCTACTCTGGGGCCAACGTCCTGACTTTC. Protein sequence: CASSSGQFITYSGANVLTF.

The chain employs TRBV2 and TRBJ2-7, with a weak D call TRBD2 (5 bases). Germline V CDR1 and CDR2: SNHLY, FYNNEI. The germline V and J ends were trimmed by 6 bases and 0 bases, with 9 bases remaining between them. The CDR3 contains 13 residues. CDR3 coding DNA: TGTGCCAGCAGAGCGGACGGCTCCTACGAGCAGTACTTC. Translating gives CASRADGSYEQYF.

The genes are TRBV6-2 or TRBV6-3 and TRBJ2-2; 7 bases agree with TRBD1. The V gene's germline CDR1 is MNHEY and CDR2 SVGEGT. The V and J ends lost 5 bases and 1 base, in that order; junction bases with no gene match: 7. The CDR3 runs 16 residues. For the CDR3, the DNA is TGTGCCAGCAGTGGATATGGGACAGAGAACACCGGGGAGCTGTTTTTT. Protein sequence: CASSGYGTENTGELFF.

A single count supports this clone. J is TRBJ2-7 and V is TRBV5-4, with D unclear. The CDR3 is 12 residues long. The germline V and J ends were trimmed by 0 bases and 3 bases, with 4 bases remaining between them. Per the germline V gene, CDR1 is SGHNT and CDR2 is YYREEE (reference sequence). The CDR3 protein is CASSLDYYEQYF. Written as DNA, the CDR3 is TGTGCCAGCAGCTTGGATTACTACGAGCAGTACTTC.

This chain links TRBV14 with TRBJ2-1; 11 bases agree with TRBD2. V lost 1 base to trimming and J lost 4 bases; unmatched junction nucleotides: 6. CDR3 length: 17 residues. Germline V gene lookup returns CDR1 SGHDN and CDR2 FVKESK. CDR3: CASSQGNSGGVYNEQFF. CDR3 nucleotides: TGTGCCAGCAGCCAAGGGAATAGCGGGGGGGTATACAATGAGCAGTTCTTC.

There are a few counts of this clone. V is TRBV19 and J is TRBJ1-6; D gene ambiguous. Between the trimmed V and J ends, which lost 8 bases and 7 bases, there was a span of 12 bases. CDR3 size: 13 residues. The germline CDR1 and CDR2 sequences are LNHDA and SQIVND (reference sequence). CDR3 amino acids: CASGSGTNSPLHF. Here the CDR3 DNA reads TGTGCCAGTGGATCAGGAACCAATTCACCCCTCCACTTT. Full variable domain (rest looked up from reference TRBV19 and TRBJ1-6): DGGITQSPKYLFRKEGQNVTLSCEQNLNHDAMYWYRQDPGQGLRLIYYSQIVNDFQKGDIAEGYSVSREKKESFPLTVTSAQKNPTAFYLCASGSGTNSPLHFGNGTRLTVT.

The CDR3 bases are TGTGCCAGCAGTGTAAGGGGTTGGGCGACAGATACGCAGTATTTT. Encoded protein: CASSVRGWATDTQYF. This rearrangement joins TRBV2 to TRBJ2-3, with D perhaps TRBD1 (5 bases). Germline V gene sequence: CDR1 SNHLY, CDR2 FYNNEI. Trimming took 4 bases from V and 3 from J, leaving 14 bases between them. This CDR3 has 15 residues.

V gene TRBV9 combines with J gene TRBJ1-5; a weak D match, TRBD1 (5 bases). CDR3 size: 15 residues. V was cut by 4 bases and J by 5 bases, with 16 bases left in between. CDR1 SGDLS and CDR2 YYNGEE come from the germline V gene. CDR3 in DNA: TGTGCCAGCAGCCCAGGAGGGTCGGGGGATCAGCCCCAGCATTTT. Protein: CASSPGGSGDQPQHF.

In nucleotides, the CDR3 is TGTGCCAGCAGACGAGCGACAGGGTCCACCGGGGAGCTGTTTTTT. Residues: CASRRATGSTGELFF. V usage is TRBV5-5 and J usage is TRBJ2-2; 7 bases are shared with TRBD1. CDR3 length equals 15 residues. Germline lookup yields CDR1 SGHKS and CDR2 YYEKEE (reference sequence). Losses at the gene ends were 5 bases for V and 4 bases for J; bases not matched to a gene: 8.

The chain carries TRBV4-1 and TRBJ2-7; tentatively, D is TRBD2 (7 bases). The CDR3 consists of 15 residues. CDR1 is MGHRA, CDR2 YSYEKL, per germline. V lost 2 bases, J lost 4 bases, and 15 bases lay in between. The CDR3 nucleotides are TGCGCCAGCAGCCAATCCGGAGGGGGGGGGTACGAGCAGTACTTC. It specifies CASSQSGGGGYEQYF.

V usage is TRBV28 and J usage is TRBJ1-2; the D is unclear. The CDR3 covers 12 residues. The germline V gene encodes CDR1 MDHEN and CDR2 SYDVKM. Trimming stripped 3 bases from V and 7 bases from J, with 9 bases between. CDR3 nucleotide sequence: TGTGCCAGCAGTTTTCGAGAGCGTGGCTACACCTTC. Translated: CASSFRERGYTF.

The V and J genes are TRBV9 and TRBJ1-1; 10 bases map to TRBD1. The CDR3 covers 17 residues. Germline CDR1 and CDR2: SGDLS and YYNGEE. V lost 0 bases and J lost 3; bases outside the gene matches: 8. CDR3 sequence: CASSVDHTGTGDTEAFF. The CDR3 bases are TGTGCCAGCAGCGTAGACCATACCGGGACAGGGGACACTGAAGCTTTCTTT.

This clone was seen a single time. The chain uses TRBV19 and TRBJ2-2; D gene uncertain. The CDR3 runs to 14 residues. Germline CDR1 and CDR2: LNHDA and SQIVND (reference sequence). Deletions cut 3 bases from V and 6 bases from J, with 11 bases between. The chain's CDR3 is CASSILDQSGELFF. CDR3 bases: TGTGCCAGTAGTATCCTAGATCAGTCCGGGGAGCTGTTTTTT.

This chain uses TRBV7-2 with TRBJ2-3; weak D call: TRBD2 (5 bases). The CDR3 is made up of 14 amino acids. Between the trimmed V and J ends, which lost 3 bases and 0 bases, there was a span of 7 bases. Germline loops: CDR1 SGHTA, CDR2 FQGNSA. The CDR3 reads CASSFPGSTDTQYF. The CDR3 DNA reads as TGTGCCAGCAGCTTCCCGGGGAGCACAGATACGCAGTATTTT.

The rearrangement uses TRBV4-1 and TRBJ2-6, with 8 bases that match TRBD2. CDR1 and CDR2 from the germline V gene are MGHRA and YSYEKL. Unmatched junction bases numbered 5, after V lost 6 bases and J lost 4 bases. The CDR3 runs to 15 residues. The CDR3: CASRRGGSGANVLTF. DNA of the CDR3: TGCGCCAGCAGACGCGGGGGGTCCGGGGCCAACGTCCTGACTTTC.

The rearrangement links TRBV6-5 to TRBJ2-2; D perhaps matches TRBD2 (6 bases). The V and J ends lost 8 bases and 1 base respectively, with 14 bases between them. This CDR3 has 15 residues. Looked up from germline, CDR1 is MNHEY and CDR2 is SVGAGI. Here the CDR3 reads CASSPRTMNTGELFF. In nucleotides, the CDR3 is TGTGCCAGCTCCCCGAGGACTATGAACACCGGGGAGCTGTTTTTT.

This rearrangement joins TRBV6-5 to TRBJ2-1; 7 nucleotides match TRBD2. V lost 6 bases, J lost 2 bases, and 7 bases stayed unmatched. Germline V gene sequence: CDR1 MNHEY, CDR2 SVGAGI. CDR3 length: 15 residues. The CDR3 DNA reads TGTGCCAGCAGGGGGCGGGAGAGACCCTACAATGAGCAGTTCTTC. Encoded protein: CASRGRERPYNEQFF.

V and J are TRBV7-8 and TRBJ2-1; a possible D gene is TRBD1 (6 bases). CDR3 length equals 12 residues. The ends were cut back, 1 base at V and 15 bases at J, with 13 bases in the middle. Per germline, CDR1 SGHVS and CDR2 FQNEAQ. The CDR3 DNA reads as TGTGCCAGCAGCTTAGAAGGGGCAGGGGCGTTCTTC. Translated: CASSLEGAGAFF.

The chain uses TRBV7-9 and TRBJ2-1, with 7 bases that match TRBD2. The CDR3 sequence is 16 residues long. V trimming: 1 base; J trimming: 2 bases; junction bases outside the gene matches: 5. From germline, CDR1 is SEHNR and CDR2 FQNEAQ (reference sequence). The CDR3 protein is CASSLGRGGAYNEQFF. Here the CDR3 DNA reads TGTGCCAGCAGCTTAGGGAGGGGAGGGGCCTACAATGAGCAGTTCTTC.

The CDR3 protein is CASIAGVAREQYV. The CDR3 region has the DNA TGTGCCAGCATAGCAGGGGTGGCAAGAGAGCAGTACGTC. This rearrangement joins TRBV2 to TRBJ2-7; weak D call: TRBD1 (6 bases). V was trimmed by 7 bases and J by 7 bases, leaving 17 bases between them. The germline V gene has CDR1 SNHLY and CDR2 FYNNEI. This CDR3 comprises 13 residues.

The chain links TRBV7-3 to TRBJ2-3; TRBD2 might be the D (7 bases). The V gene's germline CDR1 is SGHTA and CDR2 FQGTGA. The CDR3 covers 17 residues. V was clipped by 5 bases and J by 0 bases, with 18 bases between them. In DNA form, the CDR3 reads TGTGCCAGCAGCCAGTCCGGGGGGCGGCCTAGCACAGATACGCAGTATTTT. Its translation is CASSQSGGRPSTDTQYF.

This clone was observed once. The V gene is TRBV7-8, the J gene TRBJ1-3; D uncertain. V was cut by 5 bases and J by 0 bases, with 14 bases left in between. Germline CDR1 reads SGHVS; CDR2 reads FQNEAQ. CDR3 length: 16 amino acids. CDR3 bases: TGTGCCAGCAGCCCCCCCCGGAGAGGCTCTGGAAACACCATATATTTT. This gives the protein CASSPPRRGSGNTIYF.

CDR3: CASSAGTGNREQYV. CDR3 sequence (DNA): TGTGCCAGCAGCGCCGGGACAGGAAACCGCGAGCAGTACGTC. V is TRBV11-2 and J is TRBJ2-7, with 8 bases fitting TRBD1. Trimming took 5 bases from V and 6 from J; bases not matched to a gene: 9. Germline V gives CDR1 SGHAT, CDR2 FQNNGV. The CDR3 is made up of 14 amino acids.

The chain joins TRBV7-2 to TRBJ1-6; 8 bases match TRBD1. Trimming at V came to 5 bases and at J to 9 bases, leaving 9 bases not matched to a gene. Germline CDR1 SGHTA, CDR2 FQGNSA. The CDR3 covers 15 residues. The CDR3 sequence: CASSPGQGRISPLHF. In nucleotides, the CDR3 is TGTGCCAGCAGCCCCGGACAGGGCAGGATTTCACCCCTCCACTTT.

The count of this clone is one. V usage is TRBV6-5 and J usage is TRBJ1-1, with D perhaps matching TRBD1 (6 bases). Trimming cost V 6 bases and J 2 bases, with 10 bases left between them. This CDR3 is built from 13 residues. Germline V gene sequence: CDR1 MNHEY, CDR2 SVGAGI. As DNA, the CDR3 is TGTGCCAGCAGCGGACAGATCAACACTGAAGCTTTCTTT. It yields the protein CASSGQINTEAFF.